This TCR beta chain was sequenced during a study of CD8+ T cells in alopecia areata. Study context: Twice a day, 5 to 10 mg of oral tofacitinib was administered to treated patients. Scoring of severity for treated patients was based on percentage of affected scalp area. Findings of the study overall: Lesional tissue from the scalp (especially in alopecia totalis/universalis) showed higher clonality than normal scalp.

This clone was observed once. The antigen is not known. The sample has other DNA sequences that encode this CDR3 too. The treatment was: oral pan-JAK inhibitor, 5-10 mg twice daily. CDR1 is SEHNR and CDR2 is FQNEAQ in the germline V gene (reference sequence). This CDR3 has 14 amino acids. V was clipped by 1 base and J by 4 bases, with 10 bases between them. As the sequencing template, cDNA was produced by extracting RNA and reverse transcribing it. Produced via immunoSEQ multiplex PCR; TCRdb's table is partial and in-frame only. This sample has 200,000 or so clones; roughly 64% occur once, and the top ten carry 5.5% to 6%.

V gene TRBV7-9 combines with J gene TRBJ1-2; possibly TRBD1 for D (6 bases). The receptor's source is a human donor with alopecia areata. Here the sequenced sample was CD4+ T cells sorted from blood, taken at week 24, from a patient treated with tofacitinib. Written as DNA, the CDR3 is TGTGCCAGCAGCTTAGGGGGGCGCGGCTATGGCTACACCTTC. Translation gives CASSLGGRGYGYTF.